The 28 T cell receptor beta chains below all came from one sample that was sequenced in a study of cytomegalovirus exposure and HLA in healthy donors. Both 60 Vbeta primers and 13 Jbeta primers went into the PCR. Assay used: immunoSEQ multiplex PCR; TCRdb lists only in-frame clones, some missing. The sample consists of tens of thousands of clones, roughly 78% of them appearing once. Sequencing input: PBMCs. These receptor sequences come from a male donor in good health and CMV-seropositive.

Only a few counts were recorded for this clone. This chain connects TRBV7-9 to TRBJ2-1, with unresolved D. CDR1 is SEHNR, CDR2 FQNEAQ, per germline (reference sequence). The germline V and J ends were trimmed by 4 bases and 1 base, with 11 bases remaining between them. The CDR3 loop spans 15 amino acids. The CDR3 is CASSSSVVSYNEQFF. The CDR3 region has the DNA TGTGCCAGCAGCTCCAGTGTGGTATCCTACAATGAGCAGTTCTTC.

The J gene is TRBJ2-7, the V gene TRBV2, with TRBD2 identical over 8 bases. The V gene end was trimmed by 6 bases and the J gene end by 5 bases; junction bases not matched to a gene: 9. This CDR3 is built from 14 residues. Germline V CDR1 and CDR2: SNHLY, FYNNEI. For the CDR3, the DNA is TGTGCCAGCAGGGGACTAGGGGCCCCCAACGAGCAGTACTTC. This translates into CASRGLGAPNEQYF.

The chain joins TRBV5-1 to TRBJ2-7; no firm D call. Germline lookup yields CDR1 SGHRS and CDR2 YFSETQ. This CDR3 has 15 residues. V lost 0 bases and J lost 4, with 14 bases in between. The CDR3 DNA follows: TGCGCCAGCAGCTTGGGGGCAGATAGAACTTACGAGCAGTACTTC. It codes for CASSLGADRTYEQYF. The complete variable domain, with remaining parts taken from reference TRBV5-1 and TRBJ2-7, reads KAGVTQTPRYLIKTRGQQVTLSCSPISGHRSVSWYQQTPGQGLQFLFEYFSETQRNKGNFPGRFSGRQFSNSRSEMNVSTLELGDSALYLCASSLGADRTYEQYFGPGTRLTVT.

The CDR3 sequence is CAWSYASGPLGGEQFF. CDR3 nucleotides: TGTGCCTGGAGCTATGCCTCCGGGCCCCTCGGAGGAGAGCAGTTCTTC. J is TRBJ2-1 and V is TRBV30; tentatively, D is TRBD2 (5 bases). In germline, CDR1 is GTSNPN, CDR2 SVGIG (reference sequence). The CDR3 length is 16 residues. V lost 3 bases and J lost 10, with 25 bases in between.

The CDR3 DNA sequence: TGTGCCAGCGGAGCAGCCAACACAGATACGCAGTATTTT. Translated, it gives CASGAANTDTQYF. The chain links TRBV7-2 to TRBJ2-3; D not resolved. The CDR3 runs to 13 residues. Germline V gene data show CDR1 as SGHTA and CDR2 as FQGNSA. Trimming cost V 8 bases and J 2 bases, with 11 bases left between them. Complete variable domain (other parts from reference TRBV7-2 and TRBJ2-3): GAGVSQSPSNKVTEKGKDVELRCDPISGHTALYWYRQSLGQGLEFLIYFQGNSAPDKSGLPSDRFSAERTGGSVSTLTIQRTQQEDSAVYLCASGAANTDTQYFGPGTRLTVL.

Only one count was recorded for this clone. The V call is TRBV30, the J call TRBJ2-1, with 11 bases lining up with TRBD2. CDR3 length: 16 amino acids. With V trimmed by 2 bases and J by 2 bases, 5 bases remained unmatched. Germline CDR1 reads GTSNPN; CDR2 reads SVGIG (reference sequence). This CDR3 is CAWSLAGGITYNEQFF. Written as DNA, the CDR3 is TGTGCCTGGAGTCTAGCGGGAGGTATAACCTACAATGAGCAGTTCTTC.

The V and J genes are TRBV7-9 and TRBJ2-5, with 10 bases identical to TRBD2. The CDR3 consists of 15 residues. V gave up 6 bases and J gave up 6 bases; unmatched junction bases: 10. Germline V gene lookup returns CDR1 SEHNR and CDR2 FQNEAQ (reference sequence). In nucleotides, the CDR3 is TGTGCCAGCAGTAGCGGGAGGTTTATTTCCAAGACCCAGTACTTC. Its protein product is CASSSGRFISKTQYF.

This clone has more than one count but fewer than ten. The chain uses TRBV5-1 and TRBJ2-5; 9 bases are a match to TRBD1. CDR3 size: 15 residues. J was trimmed by 4 bases and V by 5 bases; bases with no gene match: 9. Germline loops: CDR1 SGHRS, CDR2 YFSETQ. The DNA for the CDR3 is TGCGCCAGCAGTTCATCCGGGACAGGGTCAGAGACCCAGTACTTC. Translated, it gives CASSSSGTGSETQYF.

The V gene is TRBV19, the J gene TRBJ2-1; D is perhaps TRBD2 (5 bases). The V end was cut by 3 bases, the J end by 8 bases, with 8 bases between. CDR1 is LNHDA, CDR2 SQIVND, per germline (reference sequence). The CDR3 sequence is 12 residues long. The CDR3 DNA follows: TGTGCCAGTAGTATTACGAGGGATGAGCAGTTCTTC. Translation gives CASSITRDEQFF. The whole variable domain, filled in from reference TRBV19 and TRBJ2-1, reads DGGITQSPKYLFRKEGQNVTLSCEQNLNHDAMYWYRQDPGQGLRLIYYSQIVNDFQKGDIAEGYSVSREKKESFPLTVTSAQKNPTAFYLCASSITRDEQFFGPGTRLTVL.

The chain joins TRBV27 to TRBJ2-1; 12 bases are shared with TRBD1. With V trimmed by 4 bases and J by 8 bases, 9 bases remained unmatched. The CDR3 is 16 residues long. Germline loops: CDR1 MNHEY, CDR2 SMNVEV (reference sequence). CDR3 nucleotide sequence: TGTGCCAGCAGTTCCCCCCCGGGACAGGGGGCGGATGAGCAGTTCTTC. Translation: CASSSPPGQGADEQFF.

The CDR3 DNA sequence: TGCGCCAGCAGCTCAGACAGTTCCCAAGATACGCAGTATTTT. Translated, it gives CASSSDSSQDTQYF. J is TRBJ2-3 and V is TRBV5-1; D possibly corresponds to TRBD1 (5 bases). Germline V CDR1 and CDR2: SGHRS, YFSETQ. The CDR3 has 14 residues. Trimming cost V 3 bases and J 5 bases, with 13 bases left between them.

V usage is TRBV30 and J usage is TRBJ1-2, with no clear D. The CDR3 is made up of 14 amino acids. V was pared by 0 bases and J by 4 bases, with 12 bases between. Germline V gene lookup returns CDR1 GTSNPN and CDR2 SVGIG (reference sequence). The CDR3 spells CAWSVEGRGYGYTF. CDR3 DNA sequence: TGTGCCTGGAGTGTGGAGGGCAGAGGCTATGGCTACACCTTC.

This chain connects TRBV11-2 to TRBJ2-7; 9 bases map to TRBD2. Per germline, CDR1 SGHAT and CDR2 FQNNGV. This CDR3 spans 15 amino acids. The ends lost 5 bases at V and 4 bases at J; junction bases unmatched: 9. The CDR3 DNA reads TGTGCCAGCAGCCCCCAGCGGGGGGAGACGTACGAGCAGTACTTC. As protein: CASSPQRGETYEQYF. Variable domain in full (rest from reference TRBV11-2 and TRBJ2-7): EAGVAQSPRYKIIEKRQSVAFWCNPISGHATLYWYQQILGQGPKLLIQFQNNGVVDDSQLPKDRFSAERLKGVDSTLKIQPAKLEDSAVYLCASSPQRGETYEQYFGPGTRLTVT.

The genes are TRBV19 and TRBJ2-7; D may be TRBD1 (5 bases). Trimming removed 6 bases from V and 0 bases from J, with 12 bases in between. There are 14 residues in the CDR3. Germline-derived CDR1 and CDR2 are LNHDA and SQIVND (reference sequence). The CDR3 DNA is TGTGCCAGTAGATCGACAGCAAGCTCCTACGAGCAGTACTTC. This codes for CASRSTASSYEQYF.

This clone was seen just once. The chain joins TRBV27 to TRBJ1-2; D ambiguous. Germline V gene sequence: CDR1 MNHEY, CDR2 SMNVEV (reference sequence). The V and J ends lost 5 bases and 8 bases respectively, with 18 bases between them. The CDR3 length is 14 residues. The CDR3 DNA reads TGTGCCAGCAGTCCCGGGAACCCAAGTCGGGGCTACACCTTC. Amino acids: CASSPGNPSRGYTF.

The chain carries TRBV7-9 and TRBJ2-7; TRBD2 matches 8 bases. In germline, CDR1 is SEHNR, CDR2 FQNEAQ (reference sequence). The V segment lost 10 bases and the J segment 4 bases; nucleotides outside the gene matches: 15. The CDR3 spans 15 residues. CDR3 region: CAIQDPTSGGYEQYF. For the CDR3, the DNA is TGTGCCATCCAAGATCCAACTAGCGGAGGGTACGAGCAGTACTTC. The variable domain in full, completed from reference TRBV7-9 and TRBJ2-7, reads DTGVSQNPRHKITKRGQNVTFRCDPISEHNRLYWYRQTLGQGPEFLTYFQNEAQLEKSRLLSDRFSAERPKGSFSTLEIQRTEQGDSAMYLCAIQDPTSGGYEQYFGPGTRLTVT.

J is TRBJ1-1 and V is TRBV5-1; no reliable D call. This CDR3 region has 13 residues. Deletions cut 0 bases from V and 6 bases from J, with 9 bases between. The germline CDR1 and CDR2 sequences are SGHRS and YFSETQ. The CDR3 DNA sequence: TGCGCCAGCAGCTTGGGGTCGGAGGCTGAAGCTTTCTTT. Residues: CASSLGSEAEAFF.

This chain uses TRBV5-4 with TRBJ2-1; 7 bases line up with TRBD2. This CDR3 spans 13 amino acids. After removal of 7 bases from V and 5 bases from J, the junction contained 6 bases not matched to a gene. CDR1 is SGHNT and CDR2 is YYREEE in the germline V gene (reference sequence). DNA for the CDR3: TGTGCCAGCCGGGACTACAACCACAATGAGCAGTTCTTC. Protein product: CASRDYNHNEQFF.

This chain links TRBV14 with TRBJ2-3; weak D call: TRBD2 (5 bases). The length of the CDR3 is 12 residues. V gave up 3 bases and J gave up 8 bases, with 9 bases separating them. Germline loops: CDR1 SGHDN, CDR2 FVKESK. The CDR3 region has the DNA TGTGCCAGCAGCCAGACTGCGGGTACGCAGTATTTT. Its translation is CASSQTAGTQYF. Drawing the rest from reference TRBV14 and TRBJ2-3, the complete variable domain is EAGVTQFPSHSVIEKGQTVTLRCDPISGHDNLYWYRRVMGKEIKFLLHFVKESKQDESGMPNNRFLAERTGGTYSTLKVQPAELEDSGVYFCASSQTAGTQYFGPGTRLTVL.

The chain is built from TRBV4-1 and TRBJ1-2; the match to TRBD1 covers 7 bases. Germline CDR1 reads MGHRA; CDR2 reads YSYEKL. This CDR3 has 13 residues. Unmatched junction bases numbered 3, after V lost 3 bases and J lost 5 bases. The CDR3 loop reads CASSHGTDYGYTF. The CDR3 bases are TGCGCCAGCAGCCACGGGACAGATTATGGCTACACCTTC.

Here the CDR3 reads CASSMGTGMVDGYTF. In DNA, the CDR3 is TGTGCCAGCAGCATGGGGACAGGGATGGTCGATGGCTACACCTTC. The chain uses TRBV7-9 and TRBJ1-2; 9 positions match TRBD1. Germline V gene lookup returns CDR1 SEHNR and CDR2 FQNEAQ (reference sequence). J gave up 6 bases and V 5 bases, and 10 bases lay outside the gene matches. There are 15 residues in the CDR3.

The chain combines TRBV5-1 with TRBJ1-3; 9 nucleotides line up with TRBD1. The CDR3 covers 17 residues. Germline CDR1 SGHRS, CDR2 YFSETQ. The J segment lost 1 base and the V segment lost 4 bases, leaving 9 bases of the junction unmatched. CDR3 DNA sequence: TGCGCCAGCAGCGGAACAGGGGGCCTCAAGTCTGGAAACACCATATATTTT. Translating gives CASSGTGGLKSGNTIYF.

This chain joins TRBV5-6 and TRBJ1-3; 8 nucleotides agree with TRBD1. In germline, CDR1 is SGHDT, CDR2 YYEEEE. V was pared by 4 bases and J by 4 bases, with 16 bases of the junction left unmatched. CDR3 length equals 18 residues. The CDR3 DNA is TGTGCCAGCAGCGGACCGGACAGGGAGGAACTGGGAGGAAACACCATATATTTT. It yields the protein CASSGPDREELGGNTIYF.

The CDR3 DNA reads as TGTGCCAGCAGCTCGTACGGCACTGAAGCTTTCTTT. Its protein is CASSSYGTEAFF. The chain joins TRBV11-1 to TRBJ1-1; D remains ambiguous. Between the trimmed V and J ends, which lost 4 bases and 4 bases, there was a span of 7 bases. The germline gives CDR1 SGHAT, CDR2 FQDESV (reference sequence). The CDR3 extends over 12 amino acids.

The chain carries TRBV9 and TRBJ2-7; TRBD2 agrees at 9 bases. Germline loops: CDR1 SGDLS, CDR2 YYNGEE. V gave up 3 bases and J gave up 2 bases; unmatched junction bases: 9. CDR3 length equals 16 residues. The CDR3 DNA reads as TGTGCCAGCAGCGGCCCTAGCGGGGTGACACCCTACGAGCAGTACTTC. Its translation: CASSGPSGVTPYEQYF.

This chain connects TRBV7-8 to TRBJ1-5; tentative D call: TRBD1 (5 bases). V was cut by 5 bases and J by 4 bases, with 15 bases left in between. The CDR3 has 15 amino acids. Germline CDR1 SGHVS, CDR2 FQNEAQ. The CDR3 bases are TGTGCCAGCAGCCTACAGGCGTCCGAAAATCAGCCCCAGCATTTT. Translating gives CASSLQASENQPQHF.

This sequence joins TRBV7-3 and TRBJ2-3, with TRBD2 matching 10 bases. The CDR3 runs 12 residues. The ends lost 7 bases at V and 10 bases at J; junction bases unmatched: 5. CDR1 and CDR2 (germline): SGHTA, FQGTGA. In nucleotides, the CDR3 is TGTGCCAGCACCACCGGGACTAGCGCGCAGTATTTT. Translated: CASTTGTSAQYF.

This clone was detected only a few times. This chain uses TRBV6-1 with TRBJ2-1; 8 positions match TRBD2. Trimming removed 4 bases from V and 5 bases from J; junction bases left unmatched: 10. Germline assignment: CDR1 MNHNS and CDR2 SASEGT. This CDR3 has 16 amino acids. The CDR3 DNA reads as TGTGCCAGCAGTGGAGGACTAGCAGGCATCCACAATGAGCAGTTCTTC. It codes for CASSGGLAGIHNEQFF.